Below, one TCR beta chain is given with its context. Its target is unknown. What made the TCR beta cDNA was 5'RACE template switching with UMIs. Using the 5' RACE reads, TCRdb records one entry per CDR3 protein without DNA. Here the sample table reports more than 400,000 distinct CDR3 sequences. This record comes from a study of T cells expressing NK-cell markers. Study in general: Sorted CD3+CD56+NKG2C+, CD3+CD56+NKG2C- and CD3+CD56-NKG2C+ T cells provided the TCR beta repertoires. Study-wide points: These same clonotypes (in several donors) also led the CD3+CD56-NKG2C+ fraction. The study found dominant NKG2C+ clonotypes at roughly 1.0-8% of CD8+ T cells in six donors.

CDR3 size: 15 residues. Germline V lookup: CDR1 SGHAT, CDR2 FQNNGV. The receptor comes from a woman between 18 and 70 years old in good health. Source material: blood T cells: a sorted CD56 or NKG2C T cell subset, CD4+ or CD8+ T cells, or bulk PBMC T cells (not recorded which). The chain combines TRBV11-2 with TRBJ2-1. CDR3 amino acids: CASSSMGGSYNEQFF.